Below are 29 T cell receptor beta chains sequenced from a single sample in a study of blood T cells in healthy people across ages. PCR was performed a second time for roughly 7 to 12 cycles using a sample-barcoded 5' primer and a J-beta primer mix. TCRdb re-called the 5' RACE reads through MiXCR, storing one row per CDR3 protein. Counted here are 1.4 million to 1.5 million distinct CDR3 sequences, around 42% occurring once; the ten biggest clones make up 7.9%. Sequencing used blood. These TCRs come from a woman aged 18-29 years in good health.

This clonotype has more than one count but fewer than ten. The gene calls are TRBV6-1 and TRBJ2-7; TRBD2 matches 9 bases. V shed 0 bases and J 2 bases; nucleotides not matched to a gene: 11. Germline V gene data show CDR1 as MNHNS and CDR2 as SASEGT. The CDR3 contains 18 residues. CDR3 sequence reads: CASSEAFLAGILTYEQYF. Written as DNA, the CDR3 is TGTGCCAGCAGTGAAGCATTCCTAGCGGGGATACTTACCTACGAGCAGTACTTC.

The chain joins TRBV5-8 to TRBJ2-4; TRBD1 aligns across 10 bases. CDR1 is SGHTS, CDR2 YDEGEE, per germline. This CDR3 region has 13 residues. The junction had 6 bases not matched to a gene; V was cut back by 4 bases and J by 11 bases. This chain's CDR3 is CASSRGQGDFQYF. DNA for the CDR3: TGTGCCAGCAGCCGCGGACAGGGGGATTTTCAGTACTTC. Supplemented by reference TRBV5-8 and TRBJ2-4, the full variable domain reads EAGVTQSPTHLIKTRGQQATLRCSPISGHTSVYWYQQALGLGLQFLLWYDEGEERNRGNFPPRFSGRQFPNYSSELNVNALELEDSALYLCASSRGQGDFQYFGAGTRLSVL.

The rearrangement joins TRBV5-1 to TRBJ2-7, with D perhaps matching TRBD1 (6 bases). CDR3 length: 14 amino acids. V lost 0 bases, J lost 2 bases, and 9 bases lay in between. Germline V CDR1 and CDR2: SGHRS, YFSETQ. As DNA, the CDR3 is TGCGCCAGCAGCTTGGTGGGACACACCTACGAGCAGTACTTC. This encodes CASSLVGHTYEQYF.

This clonotype has more than one count but fewer than ten. The CDR3 protein is CSVRPSGLTYEQYF. The DNA of the CDR3 is TGCAGTGTTCGCCCTAGCGGACTTACCTACGAGCAGTACTTC. This chain uses TRBV20-1 with TRBJ2-7; 7 nucleotides align to TRBD2. The trim removed 7 bases at V and 2 bases at J, leaving 11 bases unmatched. Germline values: CDR1 DFQATT, CDR2 SNEGSKA (reference sequence). The CDR3 covers 14 residues.

This clonotype was found a few times. The chain uses TRBV12-3 or TRBV12-4 and TRBJ2-7, with 12 bases lining up with TRBD2. This CDR3 is built from 15 residues. With 2 bases clipped from V and 4 bases from J, the junction kept 3 bases outside the gene matches. The DNA for the CDR3 is TGTGCCAGCAGTTTAACCGGGACTAGCGGGTACGAGCAGTACTTC. It yields the protein CASSLTGTSGYEQYF.

This clonotype was detected only a few times. The chain employs TRBV14 and TRBJ2-7, with D possibly called TRBD1 or TRBD2 (5 bases each). Germline loops: CDR1 SGHDN, CDR2 FVKESK. Trimming took off 6 bases at V and 3 bases at J, with 12 bases between the two ends. This CDR3 is 13 amino acids long. CDR3 nucleotide sequence: TGTGCCAGCAGACGGGACGCAGACTACGAGCAGTACTTC. Translation gives CASRRDADYEQYF.

This clonotype was observed a single time. This chain uses TRBV7-2 with TRBJ2-3, with 10 bases identical to TRBD2. CDR1 is SGHTA and CDR2 is FQGNSA in the germline V gene. CDR3 length: 12 amino acids. The CDR3 sequence: CVAAGGVDTQYF. In DNA, the CDR3 is TGTGTGGCAGCGGGAGGGGTAGATACGCAGTATTTT.

The chain has TRBV5-1 and TRBJ2-1; 10 bases are a match to TRBD1. This CDR3 is 15 amino acids long. V trimming: 1 base; J trimming: 7 bases; junction bases outside the gene matches: 5. Germline lookup yields CDR1 SGHRS and CDR2 YFSETQ. CDR3 nucleotides: TGCGCCAGCAGCTTGACCGGGACAGGGGCTAATGAGCAGTTCTTC. Its protein is CASSLTGTGANEQFF.

V is TRBV4-2 and J is TRBJ2-7, with 7 bases fitting TRBD2. In germline, CDR1 is LGHNA, CDR2 YNFKEQ. This CDR3 has 14 amino acids. The V and J ends lost 5 bases and 1 base, in that order; junction bases with no gene match: 5. The CDR3 DNA reads TGTGCCAGCAGCTCGGACGGGGGGTCCTACGAGCAGTACTTC. It encodes CASSSDGGSYEQYF.

The chain carries TRBV5-1 and TRBJ2-5; TRBD2 matches 7 bases. Germline V CDR1 and CDR2: SGHRS, YFSETQ. The V and J ends lost 4 bases and 2 bases, in that order; junction bases with no gene match: 11. The CDR3 totals 16 residues. CDR3 in amino acids: CASSAHVASGQETQYF. In DNA, the CDR3 is TGCGCCAGCAGCGCCCATGTAGCTAGCGGACAAGAGACCCAGTACTTC.

Ten or more counts support this clonotype. V usage is TRBV29-1 and J usage is TRBJ2-7; 7 bases line up with TRBD2. CDR3 length: 13 residues. The junction had 6 bases not matched to a gene; V was cut back by 4 bases and J by 3 bases. Germline V gene lookup returns CDR1 SQVTM and CDR2 ANQGSEA. The CDR3 nucleotides read TGCAGCGTTGCGGCCGGGAGGCACTACGAGCAGTACTTC. Its translation: CSVAAGRHYEQYF.

This clonotype has just a few counts. The V call is TRBV4-1, the J call TRBJ2-7, with 10 nucleotides matching TRBD1. The V and J ends lost 1 base and 0 bases, in that order; junction bases with no gene match: 3. The CDR3 consists of 16 residues. In germline, CDR1 is MGHRA, CDR2 YSYEKL. CDR3 sequence reads: CASSQGRDRGSYEQYF. The CDR3 region has the DNA TGCGCCAGCAGCCAAGGCCGGGACAGGGGCTCCTACGAGCAGTACTTC.

The V call is TRBV6-5, the J call TRBJ2-3, with 7 positions matching TRBD2. Germline V lookup: CDR1 MNHEY, CDR2 SVGAGI. The CDR3 loop spans 12 amino acids. The junction had 11 bases not matched to a gene; V was cut back by 11 bases and J by 9 bases. The CDR3 sequence is CAGSLSGETQYF. CDR3 coding DNA: TGTGCCGGCTCCCTAAGCGGGGAAACGCAGTATTTT.

This clonotype has a handful of counts. This chain joins TRBV28 and TRBJ2-5; no clear D. The length of the CDR3 is 13 residues. The germline V gene encodes CDR1 MDHEN and CDR2 SYDVKM. V lost 2 bases to trimming and J lost 11 bases, with 15 bases between them. Here the CDR3 reads CASSLQTYNEQYF. In DNA form, the CDR3 reads TGTGCCAGCAGTTTACAGACCTACAATGAGCAGTACTTC.

This clonotype was detected only a few times. The chain links TRBV4-1 to TRBJ1-4, with TRBD1 identical over 8 bases. The CDR3 sequence is 17 residues long. V was clipped by 1 base and J by 5 bases; unmatched bases: 9. The germline V gene has CDR1 MGHRA and CDR2 YSYEKL. The CDR3 nucleotides are TGCGCCAGCAGCCAAGTTGGGACAGGCGAATTCAATGAAAAACTGTTTTTT. The encoded protein is CASSQVGTGEFNEKLFF.

This clonotype was counted only a few times. This chain uses TRBV6-2 or TRBV6-3 with TRBJ2-3; 9 nucleotides agree with TRBD2. The CDR3 is 17 amino acids. Germline assignment: CDR1 MNHEY and CDR2 SVGEGT. V lost 0 bases and J lost 2; bases outside the gene matches: 6. CDR3 sequence (DNA): TGTGCCAGCAGTTACTCGAGCCTAGCGGGACTCACAGATACGCAGTATTTT. Translated: CASSYSSLAGLTDTQYF.

The chain has TRBV20-1 and TRBJ2-1, with TRBD1 matching over 9 bases. The CDR3 runs 13 residues. CDR1 is DFQATT, CDR2 SNEGSKA, per germline (reference sequence). V was pared by 6 bases and J by 6 bases, with 6 bases of the junction left unmatched. The CDR3 nucleotides read TGCAGTGCCGGGACAGGGAAAGGCAATGAGCAGTTCTTC. It yields the protein CSAGTGKGNEQFF.

The gene calls are TRBV7-6 and TRBJ2-5, with a possible D match to TRBD2 (5 bases). Judging by the DNA end, TRBJ2-7 fits better; the J call may be wrong. CDR3 size: 16 residues. Germline V gene sequence: CDR1 SGHVS, CDR2 FNYEAQ. The CDR3 nucleotides read TGTGCCAGCAGCTTTCCCCCCGGGGAAAGCTCCTACGAGCAGTACTTC. This encodes CASSFPPGESSYEQYF.

V is TRBV12-3 or TRBV12-4 and J is TRBJ2-7; 7 positions agree with TRBD1. This CDR3 spans 15 amino acids. The junction had 15 bases not matched to a gene; V was cut back by 6 bases and J by 7 bases. The CDR3 spells CASSLEQGSKSEQYF. In DNA form, the CDR3 reads TGTGCCAGCAGCTTGGAACAGGGGTCTAAAAGTGAGCAGTACTTC.

The chain recombines TRBV24-1 with TRBJ1-5, with D unresolved. V lost 9 bases, J lost 0 bases, and 8 bases lay in between. The germline V gene encodes CDR1 KGHDR and CDR2 SFDVKD. The length of the CDR3 is 13 residues. CDR3 bases: TGTGCCACCGCGAAGGATAGCAATCAGCCCCAGCATTTT. As protein: CATAKDSNQPQHF.

In this sample, this clonotype turned up a few times. This chain connects TRBV14 to TRBJ2-6; perhaps TRBD2 as D (6 bases). This CDR3 is built from 16 residues. V shed 5 bases and J shed 2 bases, with 13 bases lying between them. The germline V gene encodes CDR1 SGHDN and CDR2 FVKESK. The CDR3 DNA follows: TGTGCCAGCAGCTCATTGGGGGGACCTGGGGCCAACGTCCTGACTTTC. The encoded protein is CASSSLGGPGANVLTF.

The rearrangement joins TRBV4-2 to TRBJ2-4, with 7 bases matching TRBD2. The end of the DNA aligns better with TRBJ2-7, so the J call may be wrong. Germline CDR1 is LGHNA and CDR2 is YNFKEQ. The CDR3 runs to 16 residues. The CDR3 loop is CASSQDPARGAYEQYF. The DNA for the CDR3 is TGTGCCAGCAGCCAAGATCCCGCACGGGGGGCCTACGAGCAGTACTTC.

The sample holds many counts of this clonotype. The gene calls are TRBV5-1 and TRBJ2-1; no clear D gene. Germline lookup yields CDR1 SGHRS and CDR2 YFSETQ. CDR3 size: 11 residues. V shed 4 bases and J shed 9 bases, with 8 bases lying between them. CDR3 amino acids: CASSVSGEQFF. CDR3 sequence (DNA): TGCGCCAGCAGCGTGAGTGGTGAGCAGTTCTTC.

This clonotype showed up many times. This sequence joins TRBV21-1 and TRBJ2-3; the table calls TRBD1, which could not be checked here. TRBV21-1 is assigned pseudogene status. The CDR3 spans 16 residues. Here the CDR3 reads CASTPSKEGQADTQYF. The DNA for the CDR3 is TGTGCCAGCACCCCTTCCAAGGAAGGGCAGGCAGATACGCAGTATTTT.

The chain combines TRBV5-1 with TRBJ2-1; no clear D gene. Trimming left V 0 bases short and J 0 bases short, with 13 bases between. There are 17 residues in the CDR3. Germline-derived CDR1 and CDR2 are SGHRS and YFSETQ. The CDR3 protein is CASSLAHGRNSYNEQFF. The CDR3 DNA reads as TGCGCCAGCAGCTTGGCCCACGGGCGAAACTCCTACAATGAGCAGTTCTTC.

This clonotype was detected a few times. This CDR3 reads CASNSFWLAGVETQYF. The CDR3 DNA is TGTGCCAGCAACTCCTTCTGGCTAGCGGGAGTGGAGACCCAGTACTTC. The chain links TRBV6-5 to TRBJ2-5, with 10 bases that match TRBD2. The CDR3 is 16 residues long. The V and J ends lost 7 bases and 5 bases, in that order; junction bases with no gene match: 13. Germline V gene lookup returns CDR1 MNHEY and CDR2 SVGAGI.

This clonotype turned up a few times. The chain uses TRBV7-2 and TRBJ2-5, with D possibly TRBD2 on 5 matching bases. Germline lookup yields CDR1 SGHTA and CDR2 FQGNSA. The V gene lost 2 bases and the J gene lost 4 bases, with 17 bases spanning the gap. The CDR3 contains 16 residues. CDR3 region: CASSLYRGGNGETQYF. The CDR3 DNA reads TGTGCCAGCAGCTTATACCGGGGTGGTAATGGAGAGACCCAGTACTTC.

This clonotype has just a few counts. The chain recombines TRBV29-1 with TRBJ2-7; 8 bases fit TRBD1. This CDR3 has 12 residues. Trimming at V came to 6 bases and at J to 7 bases, leaving 8 bases not matched to a gene. Germline V gene data show CDR1 as SQVTM and CDR2 as ANQGSEA. The CDR3 is CSVGTGTVEQYF. The DNA for the CDR3 is TGCAGCGTGGGGACAGGCACTGTTGAGCAGTACTTC.

The chain combines TRBV30 with TRBJ1-5; 7 nucleotides line up with TRBD1. After removal of 1 base from V and 7 bases from J, the junction contained 10 bases not matched to a gene. The CDR3 extends over 15 amino acids. CDR1 and CDR2 from the germline V gene are GTSNPN and SVGIG (reference sequence). The CDR3 DNA reads as TGTGCCTGGAGTGACCCAGGGGGGCCTAAGCAGCCCCAGCATTTT. It yields the protein CAWSDPGGPKQPQHF. Combining the CDR3 with reference TRBV30 and TRBJ1-5 gives the whole variable domain SQTIHQWPATLVQPVGSPLSLECTVEGTSNPNLYWYRQAAGRGLQLLFYSVGIGQISSEVPQNLSASRPQDRQFILSSKKLLLSDSGFYLCAWSDPGGPKQPQHFGDGTRLSIL.